This T cell receptor (beta chain) is drawn from a study of graft-versus-host responses after intestinal transplantation. Whole-study context: Among the recipients, all got anti-thymocyte globulin induction and then tacrolimus and steroids for about 3 years.

Clones were sequenced by immunoSEQ multiplex PCR, and TCRdb holds only the in-frame ones, with some missing. The repertoire consists of fewer than 95,000 clones, with 85% to 95% occurring once and the leading ten covering roughly 2%. Remarks on this clone: Its antigen is still unknown.

Between the trimmed V and J ends, which lost 8 bases and 0 bases, there was a span of 25 bases. The CDR3 runs to 19 residues. Per germline, CDR1 WNHNN and CDR2 SYGVQD (reference sequence). The study, taken as a whole, reports: Recipient-marrow GvH clones were detected, some having first appeared in ileum or blood.

The chain recombines TRBV10-1 with TRBJ1-4, with D possibly matching TRBD1 (5 bases). The source is a human donor who received an intestinal transplant. The specimen comprised unstimulated CD8+ T cells sorted from spleen or lymph node cells, sampled before intestinal transplant. The CDR3 nucleotides are TGCGCCAGCCTGCGGAAAATTAGACAGAACCGCGCAACTAATGAAAAACTGTTTTTT. It is translated as CASLRKIRQNRATNEKLFF.